This TCR beta chain is drawn from a study of blood T cells in healthy people across ages (dated by TCRdb to about 2015). About the study as a whole: In model experiments, template switching captured about one uniquely barcoded TCR beta cDNA molecule for every two T cells. To track age-related changes in TCR beta repertoire diversity, the study relied on deep sequencing normalized with unique cDNA molecular identifiers. The donors were divided into four age groups: young (average around 15 years), middle-aged (around 37), aged (approximately 62) and long-lived (roughly 86). Donors of different ages were randomly distributed across sequencing lanes to avoid experimental bias. Using the same blood draw, the study looked at two additional independent replicas of 1 million unique cDNA reads for two donors, one aged 18 to 30 and the other aged 80 or older.

Receptor libraries were prepared by 5' RACE. This sample was sequenced with an Illumina HiSeq 2500. A second roughly 6 to 12 cycle PCR used a sample-barcoded 5' primer and a J-beta primer mix. Each TCR beta cDNA molecule received a unique molecular identifier from a template-switch 5' adaptor carrying 12 random nucleotides. Each sample yielded at least 2.5 million CDR3-containing paired-end reads. The Mint cDNA synthesis kit, primed by a TRBC-specific oligonucleotide, was used to synthesize first-strand cDNA from all RNA. After uracil-DNA glycosylase treatment, a first 18-cycle PCR used universal primers M1SS and BC2_uni_R on all cDNA. Per the source publication's procedure: For normalization, 1 million high-quality reads were randomly selected from each sample, with every read carrying a distinct molecular identifier. Reads sharing molecular identifiers were discarded rather than binned into consensus sequences. MiTCR, with a Q25 quality threshold and the strictest error-elimination algorithm, was used for CDR3 identification, clonotype clustering and error correction. A nonparametric unseen species model with Euler transformation was used to estimate lower-bound total TCR beta diversity. In TCRdb, the public reads were trimmed at Q25 with fastp and aligned with MiXCR, with productive beta chains retained. Rows with a matching CDR3 protein are joined into one entry that keeps the most common DNA and genes. The V and J calls come from TCRdb's annotation, not from the publication. The sample table lists 1.5 million or so distinct CDR3 sequences, 42% of them with a count of one. Around 8% of the sample belongs to the ten largest clones.

Study-wide conclusions, independent of this receptor: As age increased, observed TCR beta diversity per million T cells dropped in a roughly linear way, and a significant reduction was already evident by age 40. Estimates of total diversity from one million sequenced T cells were regarded as lower bounds and underestimates. Bulk unsorted PBMC profiling prevented conclusive comparison of naive and antigen-experienced compartments. Compared with the aged group, the long-lived group had more naive CD4+ T cells, fewer expanded clones and increased TCR diversity, suggesting age selection. Because donor CMV infection status was unknown, age-related changes in expanded clonotypes were potentially confounded. A strong correlation was found between observed TCR beta diversity and the percentage of naive T cells measured by flow cytometry.

V is cut by 3 bases and J by 3 bases, and the space between the germline ends is 12 bases. The CDR3, cysteine through phenylalanine, is 14 amino acids long. CDR3 DNA only is kept here, 42 bases in frame from base 1. The roughly 39 donors, aged 6 to 90 years, were systemically healthy Caucasian individuals from Russia. Ten milliliters of peripheral blood were drawn from each donor into EDTA-treated Vacutainer tubes. Ficoll-Paque density-gradient centrifugation was used to isolate PBMCs, with at least 6.5 million obtained per sample. Trizol reagent was used to extract total RNA from PBMCs, with at least 6 micrograms per sample. For every donor, an aliquot of PBMCs went through flow cytometry to measure the percentages of naive CD45RAhigh/CD27high T cells. This clonotype was counted between two and nine times. Its recognized antigen is unknown. One base away there is no much larger clone; base qualities are not given.

This sequence uses TRBV12-3 or TRBV12-4 and TRBJ2-7; the D gene is possibly TRBD1, with 5 bases matching. The receptor's source is a woman in her late teens or twenties in good health. Sequences were obtained from blood. At the DNA level, the sequence is TGTGCCAGCAGTTTGCACAGGAGAAGCTACGAGCAGTACTTC. The resulting protein is CASSLHRRSYEQYF.